This T cell receptor (beta chain) stems from a study of T cells in Graves' hyperthyroidism and ophthalmopathy. Study outcomes and limitations: Most thyroid clonotypes expanded above 0.001 appeared in blood too.

Lactation, pregnancy, other autoimmune disease or uncontrolled infection led to exclusion of patients. For the diagnoses, clinical symptoms, serum thyroxine and TRAb, thyroid ultrasound and orbital computed tomography were used. A roughly 10 ml volume of fresh peripheral blood provided the PBMCs. RNA transcripts served as the template for amplifying TCR beta CDR3 regions. HTBI primers drove first-round RT-PCR of the TCR CDR3. TCRdb used MiXCR to reprocess the multiplex PCR reads, holding one entry per CDR3 protein. The sample yields approximately 430,000 distinct CDR3 sequences, roughly 14% seen once. Trimming removed 0 bases from V and 0 bases from J; junction bases left unmatched: 4. The CDR3 totals 16 residues. The germline CDR1 and CDR2 sequences are SGHRS and YFSETQ. This clonotype was counted between two and nine times. Its matching antigen is unknown.

The sequencing sample was made of blood. This receptor was identified in a man between 18 and 35 years old with Graves' ophthalmopathy. The genes are TRBV5-1 and TRBJ2-3; 7 nucleotides align to TRBD2. DNA of the CDR3: TGCGCCAGCAGCTTGGCGACTAGCCCTAGCACAGATACGCAGTATTTT. Translating gives CASSLATSPSTDTQYF.